The text below deals with one TCR beta chain. Its antigen is unknown. Germline CDR1 is MNHEY and CDR2 is SMNVEV (reference sequence). Losses at the gene ends were 3 bases for V and 5 bases for J; bases not matched to a gene: 9. This CDR3 region has 16 residues. The data belong to a study of T cell responses to AZD1222 COVID-19 vaccine. Study-level points and caveats: Dominant at 160-218 and 743-854, vaccine-associated CD4 TCRs also spanned spike. Among those given AZD1222, only six were seropositive at baseline.

The repertoire was sequenced with immunoSEQ multiplex PCR; TCRdb's copy has only in-frame clones and lacks some. The sample includes some 130,000 clones, about 80% of them seen just once. This sequence was found in an adult in good health. Sequenced material: peripheral blood, taken on day 0 of AZD1222 vaccination. The chain carries TRBV27 and TRBJ1-1, with 10 positions matching TRBD1. CDR3: CASSFGMAGQGTEAFF. For the CDR3, the DNA is TGTGCCAGCAGTTTTGGCATGGCGGGACAGGGGACTGAAGCTTTCTTT.